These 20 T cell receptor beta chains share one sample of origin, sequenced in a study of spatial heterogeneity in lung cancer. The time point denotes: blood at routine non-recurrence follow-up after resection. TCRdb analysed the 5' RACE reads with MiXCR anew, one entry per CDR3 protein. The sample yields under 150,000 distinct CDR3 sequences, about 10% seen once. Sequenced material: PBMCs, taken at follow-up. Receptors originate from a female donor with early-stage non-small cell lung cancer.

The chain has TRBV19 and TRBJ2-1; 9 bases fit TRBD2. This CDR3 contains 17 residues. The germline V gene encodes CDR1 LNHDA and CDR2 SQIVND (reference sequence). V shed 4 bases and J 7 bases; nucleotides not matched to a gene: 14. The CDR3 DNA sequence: TGTGCCAGTAGTAATCAGGCTAGCGGGGCAACGGGGAATGAGCAGTTCTTC. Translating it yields CASSNQASGATGNEQFF.

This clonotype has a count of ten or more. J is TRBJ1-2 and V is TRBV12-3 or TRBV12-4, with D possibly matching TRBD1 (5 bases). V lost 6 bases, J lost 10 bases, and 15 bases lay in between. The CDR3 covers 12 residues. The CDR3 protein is CASSTGFRVYTF. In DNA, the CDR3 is TGTGCCAGCAGCACAGGATTTCGGGTCTACACCTTC.

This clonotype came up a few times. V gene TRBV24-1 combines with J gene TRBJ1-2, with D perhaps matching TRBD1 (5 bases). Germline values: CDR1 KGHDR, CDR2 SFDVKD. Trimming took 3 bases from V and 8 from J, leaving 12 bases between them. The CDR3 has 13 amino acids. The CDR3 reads CATSDTPGRGYTF. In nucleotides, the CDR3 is TGTGCCACCAGTGATACTCCGGGGCGAGGCTACACCTTC.

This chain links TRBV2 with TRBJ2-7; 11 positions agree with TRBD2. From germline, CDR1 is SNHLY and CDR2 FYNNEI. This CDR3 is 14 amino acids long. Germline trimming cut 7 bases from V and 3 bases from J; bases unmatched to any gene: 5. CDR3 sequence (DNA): TGTGCCAGCAAGCTAGCGGGAGGACTCTACGAGCAGTACGTC. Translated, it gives CASKLAGGLYEQYV.

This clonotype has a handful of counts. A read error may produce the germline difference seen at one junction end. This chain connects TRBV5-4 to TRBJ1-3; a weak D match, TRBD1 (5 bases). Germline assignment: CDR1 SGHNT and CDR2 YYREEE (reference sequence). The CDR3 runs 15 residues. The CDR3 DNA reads TGTGTCAGCAGCTTGGGGCCGACCTCTGGAAACACCATATATTTT. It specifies CVSSLGPTSGNTIYF. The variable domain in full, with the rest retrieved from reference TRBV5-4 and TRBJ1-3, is ETGVTQSPTHLIKTRGQQVTLRCSSQSGHNTVSWYQQALGQGPQFIFQYYREEENGRGNFPPRFSGLQFPNYSSELNVNALELDDSALYLCVSSLGPTSGNTIYFGEGSWLTVV.

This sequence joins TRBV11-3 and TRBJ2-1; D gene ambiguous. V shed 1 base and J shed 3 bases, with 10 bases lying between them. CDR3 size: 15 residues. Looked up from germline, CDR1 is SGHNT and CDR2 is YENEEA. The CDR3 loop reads CASSLGRSGYNEQFF. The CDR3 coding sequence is TGTGCCAGCAGCTTAGGAAGGTCAGGCTACAATGAGCAGTTCTTC.

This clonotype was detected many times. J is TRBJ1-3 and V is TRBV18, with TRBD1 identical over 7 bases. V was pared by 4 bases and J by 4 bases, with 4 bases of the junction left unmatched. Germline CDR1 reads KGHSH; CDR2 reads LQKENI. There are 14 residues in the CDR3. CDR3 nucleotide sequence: TGTGCCAGCTCACTGGACAGGAACGGAAACACCATATATTTT. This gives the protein CASSLDRNGNTIYF.

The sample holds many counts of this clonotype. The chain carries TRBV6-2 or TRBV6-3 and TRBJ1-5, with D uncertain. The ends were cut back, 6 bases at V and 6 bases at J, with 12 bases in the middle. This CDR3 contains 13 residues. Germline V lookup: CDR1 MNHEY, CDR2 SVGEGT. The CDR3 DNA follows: TGTGCCAGCAGACCGACAATCAGTCAGCCCCAGCATTTT. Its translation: CASRPTISQPQHF.

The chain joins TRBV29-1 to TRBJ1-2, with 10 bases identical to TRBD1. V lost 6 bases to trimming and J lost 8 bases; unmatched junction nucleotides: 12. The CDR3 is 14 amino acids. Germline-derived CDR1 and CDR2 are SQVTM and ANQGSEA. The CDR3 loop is CSVTVPGTGEGYTF. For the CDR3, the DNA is TGCAGCGTGACCGTCCCCGGGACAGGGGAAGGCTACACCTTC.

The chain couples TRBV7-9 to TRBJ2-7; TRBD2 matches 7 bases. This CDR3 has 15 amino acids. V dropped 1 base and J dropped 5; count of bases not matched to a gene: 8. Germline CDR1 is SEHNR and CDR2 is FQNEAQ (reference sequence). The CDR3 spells CASSLVAGAFNEQYF. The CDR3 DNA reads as TGTGCCAGCAGCTTAGTTGCGGGAGCGTTCAACGAGCAGTACTTC.

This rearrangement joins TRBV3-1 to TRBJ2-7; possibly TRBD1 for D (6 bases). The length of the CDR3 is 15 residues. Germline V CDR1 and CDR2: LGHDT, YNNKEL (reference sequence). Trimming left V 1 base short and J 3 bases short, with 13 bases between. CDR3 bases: TGTGCCAGCAGCCAAGCACCAACAGGGATCTACGAGCAGTACGTC. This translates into CASSQAPTGIYEQYV.

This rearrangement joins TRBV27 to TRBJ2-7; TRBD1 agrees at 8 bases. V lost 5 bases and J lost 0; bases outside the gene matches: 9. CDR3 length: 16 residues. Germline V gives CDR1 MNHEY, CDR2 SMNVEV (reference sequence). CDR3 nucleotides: TGTGCCAGCAGTCCGAAAGACAGGGGCAGCTCCTACGAGCAGTACTTC. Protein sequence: CASSPKDRGSSYEQYF.

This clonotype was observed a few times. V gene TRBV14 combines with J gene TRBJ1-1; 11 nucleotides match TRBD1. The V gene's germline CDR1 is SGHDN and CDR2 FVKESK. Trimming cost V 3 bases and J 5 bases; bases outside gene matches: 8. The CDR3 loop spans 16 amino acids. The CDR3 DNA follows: TGTGCCAGCAGCCACTGGACAGGGGGCAGCTGGACTGAAGCTTTCTTT. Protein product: CASSHWTGGSWTEAFF.

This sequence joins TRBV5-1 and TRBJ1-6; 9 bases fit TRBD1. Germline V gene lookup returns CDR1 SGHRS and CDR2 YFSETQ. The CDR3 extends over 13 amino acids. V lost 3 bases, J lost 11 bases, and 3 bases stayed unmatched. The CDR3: CASSWTGVTPLHF. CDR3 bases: TGCGCCAGCAGCTGGACAGGGGTTACACCCCTCCACTTT.

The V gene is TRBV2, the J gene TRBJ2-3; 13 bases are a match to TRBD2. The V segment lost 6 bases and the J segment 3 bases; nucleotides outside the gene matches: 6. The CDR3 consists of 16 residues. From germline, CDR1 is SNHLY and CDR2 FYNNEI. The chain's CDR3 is CASRRTSGSSTDTQYF. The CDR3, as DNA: TGTGCCAGCAGGCGGACTAGCGGGAGTTCAACAGATACGCAGTATTTT.

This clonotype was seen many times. This chain's CDR3 is CASSSGTNSYEQYF. The CDR3 nucleotides read TGTGCCAGCAGTTCCGGGACTAACTCCTACGAGCAGTACTTC. The rearrangement links TRBV12-3 or TRBV12-4 to TRBJ2-7; 7 bases line up with TRBD2. With V trimmed by 4 bases and J by 0 bases, 3 bases remained unmatched. This CDR3 contains 14 residues.

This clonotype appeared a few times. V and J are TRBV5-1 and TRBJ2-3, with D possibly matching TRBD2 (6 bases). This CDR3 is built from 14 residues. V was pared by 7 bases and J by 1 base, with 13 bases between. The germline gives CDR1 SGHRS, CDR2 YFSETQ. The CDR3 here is CASSMGGGTDTQYF. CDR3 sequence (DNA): TGCGCCAGCTCCATGGGGGGTGGCACAGATACGCAGTATTTT.

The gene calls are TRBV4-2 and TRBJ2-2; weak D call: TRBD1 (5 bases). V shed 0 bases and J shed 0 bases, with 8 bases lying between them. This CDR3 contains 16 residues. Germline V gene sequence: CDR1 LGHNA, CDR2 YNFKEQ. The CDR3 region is CASSQDDRTNTGELFF. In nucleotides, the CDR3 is TGTGCCAGCAGCCAAGATGACAGAACGAACACCGGGGAGCTGTTTTTT.

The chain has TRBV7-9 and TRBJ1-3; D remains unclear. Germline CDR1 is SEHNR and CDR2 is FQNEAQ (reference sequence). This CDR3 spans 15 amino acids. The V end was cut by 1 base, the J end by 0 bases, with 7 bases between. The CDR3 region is CASSLVLGSGNTIYF. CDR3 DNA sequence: TGTGCCAGCAGCTTAGTTCTGGGCTCTGGAAACACCATATATTTT. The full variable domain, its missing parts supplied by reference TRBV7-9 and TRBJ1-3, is DTGVSQNPRHKITKRGQNVTFRCDPISEHNRLYWYRQTLGQGPEFLTYFQNEAQLEKSRLLSDRFSAERPKGSFSTLEIQRTEQGDSAMYLCASSLVLGSGNTIYFGEGSWLTVV.

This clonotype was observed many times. The CDR3: CASRLAGVGEQYV. CDR3 coding DNA: TGTGCCAGCCGACTAGCGGGAGTCGGCGAGCAGTACGTC. The chain uses TRBV6-2 or TRBV6-3 and TRBJ2-7; 12 nucleotides match TRBD2. Unmatched junction bases numbered 5, after V lost 8 bases and J lost 6 bases. The germline CDR1 and CDR2 sequences are MNHEY and SVGEGT. CDR3 size: 13 residues.